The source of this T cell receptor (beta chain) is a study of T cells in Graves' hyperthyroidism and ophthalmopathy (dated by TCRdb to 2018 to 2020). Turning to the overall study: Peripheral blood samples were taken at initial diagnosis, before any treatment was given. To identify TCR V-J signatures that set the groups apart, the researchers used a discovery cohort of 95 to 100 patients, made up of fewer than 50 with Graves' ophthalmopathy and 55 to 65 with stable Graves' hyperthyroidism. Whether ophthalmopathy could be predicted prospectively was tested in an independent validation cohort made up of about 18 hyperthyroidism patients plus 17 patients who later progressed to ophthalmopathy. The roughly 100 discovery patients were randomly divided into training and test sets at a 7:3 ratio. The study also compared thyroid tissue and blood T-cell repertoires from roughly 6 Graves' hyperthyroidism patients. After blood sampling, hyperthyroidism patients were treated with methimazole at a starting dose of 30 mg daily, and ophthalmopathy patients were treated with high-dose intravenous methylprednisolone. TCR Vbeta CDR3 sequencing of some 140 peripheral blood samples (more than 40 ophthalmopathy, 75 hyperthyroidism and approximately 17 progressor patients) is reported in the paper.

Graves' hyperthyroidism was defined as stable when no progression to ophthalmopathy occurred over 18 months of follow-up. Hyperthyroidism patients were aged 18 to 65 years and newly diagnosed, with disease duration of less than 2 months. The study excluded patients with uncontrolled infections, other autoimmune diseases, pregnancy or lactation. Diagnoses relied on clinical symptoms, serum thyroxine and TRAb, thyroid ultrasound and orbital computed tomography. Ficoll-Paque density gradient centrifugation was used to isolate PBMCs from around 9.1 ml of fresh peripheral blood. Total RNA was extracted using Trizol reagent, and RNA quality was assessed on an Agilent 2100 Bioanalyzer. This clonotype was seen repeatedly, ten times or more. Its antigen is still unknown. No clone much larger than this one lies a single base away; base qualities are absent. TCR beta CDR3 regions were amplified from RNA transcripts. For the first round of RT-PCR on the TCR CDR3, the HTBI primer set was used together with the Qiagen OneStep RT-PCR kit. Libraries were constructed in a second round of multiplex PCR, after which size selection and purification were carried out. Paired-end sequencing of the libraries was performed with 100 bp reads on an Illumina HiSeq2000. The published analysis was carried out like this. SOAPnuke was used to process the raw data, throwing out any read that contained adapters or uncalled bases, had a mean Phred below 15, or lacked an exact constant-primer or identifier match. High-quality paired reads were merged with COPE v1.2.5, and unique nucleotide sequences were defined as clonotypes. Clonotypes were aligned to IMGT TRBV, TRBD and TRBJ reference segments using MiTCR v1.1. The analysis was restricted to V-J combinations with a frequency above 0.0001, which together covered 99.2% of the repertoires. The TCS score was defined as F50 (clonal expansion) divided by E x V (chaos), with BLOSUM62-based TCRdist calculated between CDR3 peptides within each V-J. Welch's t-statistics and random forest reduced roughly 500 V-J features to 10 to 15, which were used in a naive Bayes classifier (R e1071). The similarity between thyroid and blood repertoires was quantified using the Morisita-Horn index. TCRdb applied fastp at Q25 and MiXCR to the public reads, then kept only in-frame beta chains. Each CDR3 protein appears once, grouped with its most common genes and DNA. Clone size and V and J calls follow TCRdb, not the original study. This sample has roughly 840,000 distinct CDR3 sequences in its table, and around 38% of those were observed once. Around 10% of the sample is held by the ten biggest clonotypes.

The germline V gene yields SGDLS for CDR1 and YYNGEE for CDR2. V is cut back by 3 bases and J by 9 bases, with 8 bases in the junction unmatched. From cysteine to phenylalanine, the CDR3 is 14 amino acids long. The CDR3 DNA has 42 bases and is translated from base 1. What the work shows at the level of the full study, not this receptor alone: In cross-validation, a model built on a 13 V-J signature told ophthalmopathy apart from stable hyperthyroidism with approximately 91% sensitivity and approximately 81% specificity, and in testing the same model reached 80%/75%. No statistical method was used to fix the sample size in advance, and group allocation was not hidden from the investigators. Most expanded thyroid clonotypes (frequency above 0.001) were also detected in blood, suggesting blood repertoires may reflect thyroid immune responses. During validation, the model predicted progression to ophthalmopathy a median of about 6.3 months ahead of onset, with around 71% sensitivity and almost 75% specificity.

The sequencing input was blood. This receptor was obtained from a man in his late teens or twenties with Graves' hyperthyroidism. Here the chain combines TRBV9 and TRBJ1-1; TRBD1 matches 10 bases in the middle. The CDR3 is CASSAHPGQGQAFF. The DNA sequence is TGTGCCAGCAGCGCACATCCGGGACAGGGGCAAGCTTTCTTT.